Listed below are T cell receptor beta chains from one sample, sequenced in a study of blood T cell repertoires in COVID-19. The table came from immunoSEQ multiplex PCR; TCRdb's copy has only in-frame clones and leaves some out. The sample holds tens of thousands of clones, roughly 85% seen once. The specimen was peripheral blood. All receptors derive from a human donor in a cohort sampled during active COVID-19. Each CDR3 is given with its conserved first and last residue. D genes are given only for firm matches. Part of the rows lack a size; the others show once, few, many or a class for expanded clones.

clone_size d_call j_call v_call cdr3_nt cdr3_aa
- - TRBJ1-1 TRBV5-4 TGTGCCAGCAGCGGGACAATTGCGAGGACTGAAGCTTTCTTT CASSGTIARTEAFF
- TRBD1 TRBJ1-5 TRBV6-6 TGTGCCAGCAGCTTCGGACAGGGCAATCAGCCCCAGCATTTT CASSFGQGNQPQHF
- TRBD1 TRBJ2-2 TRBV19 TGTGCCAGTAGTCGAGGGGGGACAGGGAAATCTAGGGAGCTGTTTTTT CASSRGGTGKSRELFF
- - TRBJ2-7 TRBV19 TGTGCCAGTAGCTCTAGCGCACCCTCAGGATTTTACGAGCAGTACTTC CASSSSAPSGFYEQYF
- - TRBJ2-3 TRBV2 TGTGCCAGCAGTGCGGTCACGAGGGCAGATACGCAGTATTTT CASSAVTRADTQYF
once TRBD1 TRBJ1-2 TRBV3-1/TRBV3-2 TGTGCCAGCAGCCAAGAAGCCAGGGGGCACACCTTC CASSQEARGHTF
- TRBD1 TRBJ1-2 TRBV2 TGTGCCAGCAGGGCAGGGGGCCGGGATGGCTACACCTTC CASRAGGRDGYTF
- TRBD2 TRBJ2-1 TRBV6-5 TGTGCCAGCAGCCTAGCGGGGGGTATGGGTAATGAGCAGTTCTTC CASSLAGGMGNEQFF
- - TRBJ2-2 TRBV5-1 TGCGCCAGCAGCTTGGAGCGGAACACCGGGGAGCTGTTTTTT CASSLERNTGELFF
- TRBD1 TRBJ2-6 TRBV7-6 TGTGCCAGCCCCCGGGGACAGTTCTCTGGGGCCAACGTCCTGACTTTC CASPRGQFSGANVLTF
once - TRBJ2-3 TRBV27 TGTGCCAGCAGTTTGAGTCGGGGCACAGATACGCAGTATTTT CASSLSRGTDTQYF
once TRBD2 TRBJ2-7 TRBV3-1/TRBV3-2 TGTGCCAGCAGCCAACTAGCGGGAGTCCACGAGCAGTACTTC CASSQLAGVHEQYF
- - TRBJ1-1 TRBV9 TGTGCCAGCAGCGTATCCCGACTGGGGAACACTGAAGCTTTCTTT CASSVSRLGNTEAFF
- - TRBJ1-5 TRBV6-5 TGTGCCAGCAGCCCAACACCTTATCAGCCCCAGCATTTT CASSPTPYQPQHF
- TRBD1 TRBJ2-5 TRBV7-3 TGTGCCAGCAGCATTACAGGGGGCGCGGGAGAGACCCAGTACTTC CASSITGGAGETQYF
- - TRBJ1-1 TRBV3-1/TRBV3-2 TGTGCCAGCAACCAGGAACTAGACACTGAAGCTTTCTTT CASNQELDTEAFF
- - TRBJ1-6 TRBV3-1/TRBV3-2 TGTGCCAGCAGCCAAGATGCGGGGTTTGGTTCACCCCTCCACTTT CASSQDAGFGSPLHF
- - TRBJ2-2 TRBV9 TGTGCCAGCAGCGACCCCGCGGGTGAGGCTCGGGCACACACCGGGGAGCTGTTTTTT CASSDPAGEARAHTGELFF
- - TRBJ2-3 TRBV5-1 TGCGCCAGCAGCTTAGAGGGATGGGGAGATACGCAGTATTTT CASSLEGWGDTQYF
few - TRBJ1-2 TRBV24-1 TGTGCCACCAGTGATTTTGAGTGGTATGGCTACACCTTC CATSDFEWYGYTF
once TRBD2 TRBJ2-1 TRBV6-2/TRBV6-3 TGTGCCAGCAGTCGGACTAGCGGGAGTCTCAATGAGCAGTTCTTC CASSRTSGSLNEQFF
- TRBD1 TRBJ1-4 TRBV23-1 TGCGCCACCAGGGGGCTCGGCGAAAAACTGTTTTTT CATRGLGEKLFF
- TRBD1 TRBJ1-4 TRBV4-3 TGCGCCAGCAGCCAAGAGGGACAGTCTAGTCTGTTTTTT CASSQEGQSSLFF
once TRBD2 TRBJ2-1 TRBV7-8 TGTGCCAGCAGCCAGACCGGGACTAGCGTCGATGAGCAGTTCTTC CASSQTGTSVDEQFF
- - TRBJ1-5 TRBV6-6 TGTGCCAGCAGGACCGGAGGGTTGGATAATCAGCCCCAGCATTTT CASRTGGLDNQPQHF
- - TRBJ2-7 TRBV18 TGTGCCAGCTCACCGGGACTCGTCTCCTACGAGCAGTACTTC CASSPGLVSYEQYF
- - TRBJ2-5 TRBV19 TGTGCCAGTCGAGGCTCCCCCGGGGTTGGAGAGACCCAGTACTTC CASRGSPGVGETQYF
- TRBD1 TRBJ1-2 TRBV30 TGTGCCCGAGGACAGGGGGGGGACTATGGCTACACCTTC CARGQGGDYGYTF